This T cell receptor beta chain was documented in a study of T cell responses to AZD1222 COVID-19 vaccine. The sample holds one count of this clone. Sequencing used immunoSEQ multiplex PCR; TCRdb keeps in-frame clones, though not all of them. Among roughly 150,000 clones listed, about 87% were seen once. Looked up from germline, CDR1 is MDHEN and CDR2 is SYDVKM. The CDR3 runs 13 residues. The V and J ends lost 8 bases and 7 bases respectively, with 14 bases between them. Sequencing used peripheral blood, obtained on day 0 of AZD1222 vaccination. The rearrangement joins TRBV28 to TRBJ1-4, with D hard to call. The clonotype originates from an adult in good health. The CDR3 here is CASLGVLGEKLFF. CDR3 nucleotide sequence: TGTGCCAGCCTCGGGGTCTTGGGTGAAAAACTGTTTTTT.